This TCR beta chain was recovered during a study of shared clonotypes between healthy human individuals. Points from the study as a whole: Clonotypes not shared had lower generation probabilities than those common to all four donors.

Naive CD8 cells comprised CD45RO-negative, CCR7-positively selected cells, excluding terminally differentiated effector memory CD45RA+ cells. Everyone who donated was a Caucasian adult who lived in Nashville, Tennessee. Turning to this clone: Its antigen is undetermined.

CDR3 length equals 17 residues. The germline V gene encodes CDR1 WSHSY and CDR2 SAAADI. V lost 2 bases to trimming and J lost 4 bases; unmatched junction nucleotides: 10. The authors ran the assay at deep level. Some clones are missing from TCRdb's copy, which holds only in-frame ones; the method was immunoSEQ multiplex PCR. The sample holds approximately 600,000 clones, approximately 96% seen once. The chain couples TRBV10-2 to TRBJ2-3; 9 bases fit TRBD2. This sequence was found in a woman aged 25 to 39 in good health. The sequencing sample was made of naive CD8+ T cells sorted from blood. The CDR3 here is CASSEGLAGHEADTQYF. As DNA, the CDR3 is TGCGCCAGCAGTGAGGGGCTAGCGGGACATGAGGCAGATACGCAGTATTTT.